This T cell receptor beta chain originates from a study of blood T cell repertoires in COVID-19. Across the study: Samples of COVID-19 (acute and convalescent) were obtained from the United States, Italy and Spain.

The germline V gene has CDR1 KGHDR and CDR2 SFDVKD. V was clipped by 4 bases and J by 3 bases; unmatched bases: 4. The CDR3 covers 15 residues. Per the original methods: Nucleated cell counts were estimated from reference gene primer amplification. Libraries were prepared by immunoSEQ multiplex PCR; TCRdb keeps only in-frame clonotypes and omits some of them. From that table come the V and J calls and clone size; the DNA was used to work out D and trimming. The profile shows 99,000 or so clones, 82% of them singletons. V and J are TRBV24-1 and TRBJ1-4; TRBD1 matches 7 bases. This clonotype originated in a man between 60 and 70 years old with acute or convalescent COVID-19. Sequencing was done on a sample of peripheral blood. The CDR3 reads CATSDSGTANEKLFF. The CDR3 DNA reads TGTGCCACCAGTGACTCCGGGACAGCTAATGAAAAACTGTTTTTT.